The 10 T cell receptor beta chains below were found in one sample sequenced in a study of blood T cell repertoires in COVID-19. Repertoires were generated with immunoSEQ multiplex PCR, while TCRdb's copy carries only in-frame clones and drops some. There are some 220,000 clones in the sample; 80% to 85% occur only once, and around 3.1% lies in the top ten. The sequencing sample was made of peripheral blood. The receptors were sampled from a woman aged 25-40 years who had recovered from COVID-19.

This chain connects TRBV5-1 to TRBJ1-1, with D perhaps matching TRBD1 (6 bases). The CDR3 sequence is 15 residues long. Germline V CDR1 and CDR2: SGHRS, YFSETQ. The germline V and J ends were trimmed by 0 bases and 5 bases, with 14 bases remaining between them. CDR3 loop: CASSLETGLGTEAFF. DNA for the CDR3: TGCGCCAGCAGCTTGGAGACAGGATTGGGGACTGAAGCTTTCTTT.

The chain couples TRBV6-6 to TRBJ1-4; D gene ambiguous. V was pared by 8 bases and J by 6 bases, with 10 bases between. The CDR3 extends over 12 amino acids. Germline V gene sequence: CDR1 MNHNY, CDR2 SVGAGI (reference sequence). The CDR3 reads CASRRADEKLFF. CDR3 in DNA: TGTGCCAGCCGGAGGGCAGATGAAAAACTGTTTTTT.

V gene TRBV11-2 combines with J gene TRBJ2-2; D is perhaps TRBD1 (5 bases). The CDR3 totals 18 residues. V lost 5 bases and J 0 bases, leaving 19 bases between the germline ends. CDR1 and CDR2 (germline): SGHAT, FQNNGV. The CDR3 bases are TGTGCCAGCAGCCCTTTCGGGCAGGACACCTCGAACACCGGGGAGCTGTTTTTT. Translation gives CASSPFGQDTSNTGELFF.

The chain has TRBV6-5 and TRBJ2-7; possibly TRBD1 for D (5 bases). This CDR3 is built from 12 residues. V gave up 4 bases and J gave up 4 bases, with 8 bases separating them. Germline loops: CDR1 MNHEY, CDR2 SVGAGI. The CDR3 nucleotides are TGTGCCAGCAGTTCCGCAGGGTACGAGCAGTACTTC. Amino acid sequence: CASSSAGYEQYF.

The genes are TRBV4-1 and TRBJ2-7, with D unclear. Germline V CDR1 and CDR2: MGHRA, YSYEKL. This CDR3 region has 14 residues. V shed 4 bases and J shed 3 bases, with 13 bases lying between them. CDR3 nucleotide sequence: TGCGCCAGCAGCCTCAAGCGTCTCCACTACGAGCAGTACTTC. This gives the protein CASSLKRLHYEQYF.

The CDR3 region has the DNA TGTGCCAGCAGACCGGGACAGGGGGCAGGCCGTGCCTACGAGCAGTACTTC. Translated, it gives CASRPGQGAGRAYEQYF. The V call is TRBV21-1, the J call TRBJ2-7; TRBD1 is the table's D call and was not checked against the DNA. TRBV21-1 is a pseudogene. The CDR3 runs 17 residues.

The chain carries TRBV9 and TRBJ2-7, with D perhaps matching TRBD1 (6 bases). Germline-derived CDR1 and CDR2 are SGDLS and YYNGEE. V was trimmed by 3 bases and J by 5 bases, leaving 21 bases between them. There are 16 residues in the CDR3. CDR3 loop: CASSGRTGNWEDEQYF. The DNA for the CDR3 is TGTGCCAGCAGCGGGAGAACAGGGAACTGGGAAGACGAGCAGTACTTC.

The chain has TRBV6-1 and TRBJ2-7; D possibly corresponds to TRBD2 (6 bases). Trimming stripped 2 bases from V and 11 bases from J, with 16 bases between. The CDR3 extends over 13 amino acids. Germline CDR1 and CDR2: MNHNS and SASEGT. CDR3 bases: TGTGCCAGCAGTGAACCCGGGGGACGGGTTGAGTACTTC. This translates into CASSEPGGRVEYF.

This chain connects TRBV2 to TRBJ2-5; D not resolved. The CDR3 consists of 13 residues. The germline gives CDR1 SNHLY, CDR2 FYNNEI. V was trimmed by 4 bases and J by 5 bases, leaving 11 bases between them. CDR3 sequence: CASSVIKRETQYF. CDR3 DNA sequence: TGTGCCAGCAGTGTCATCAAGAGGGAGACCCAGTACTTC.

This rearrangement joins TRBV28 to TRBJ2-5, with TRBD1 as a possible D gene (5 bases). This CDR3 has 11 amino acids. Germline V gene lookup returns CDR1 MDHEN and CDR2 SYDVKM. The V end was cut by 2 bases, the J end by 11 bases, with 9 bases between. The CDR3 bases are TGTGCCAGCAGTTTAACCAGGGCTCAGTACTTC. Amino acid sequence: CASSLTRAQYF.